This T cell receptor beta chain was identified during a study of CD8 T cells in Susac syndrome. The RNA, 0.5 to 1 ug, was put through reverse transcription using random hexamers. TCRdb re-called the immunoSEQ multiplex PCR reads with MiXCR, one entry per CDR3 protein. This table holds around 300,000 distinct CDR3 sequences, approximately 90% found once. Sequencing of TCR beta was performed on blood CD8+ and CD4+ T cells. The CDR3 sequence is 15 residues long. In germline, CDR1 is LGHNA, CDR2 YSLEER. With 5 bases removed from V and 1 base from J, the gap between germline ends came to 14 bases. The origin of this receptor is a human donor with multiple sclerosis. The source material was CD4+ T cells from PBMCs. The chain uses TRBV4-3 and TRBJ1-2, with D perhaps matching TRBD1 (6 bases). The CDR3 bases are TGCGCCAGCAGCTTACAGGGCTGGGGTAACTATGGCTACACCTTC. The encoded protein is CASSLQGWGNYGYTF.